This record covers a single TCR beta chain. The antigen is unknown. This record comes from a study of beta chain features in type 1 diabetes. Study-wide context: Sorted cell examination encompassed around 100,000,000 cells across all samples.

Expressed TCRB transcripts were sequenced after all isolated RNA was converted to cDNA. Clones were sequenced by immunoSEQ multiplex PCR, and TCRdb holds only the in-frame ones, with some missing. Of roughly 330,000 clones in the sample, about 14% were seen once. Study outcomes and limitations: Patients with Type 1 diabetes showed moderately but significantly shorter TCRB CDR3s in all four CD4+ subsets.

This TCR derives from a woman aged 18-35 years with type 1 diabetes. Input material: naive CD4+ T cells from blood.

CDR3 in amino acids: CASSIDQRSWDTQYF. In nucleotides, the CDR3 is TGTGCCAGCAGTATAGACCAGCGGAGCTGGGATACGCAGTATTTT. The rearrangement links TRBV9 to TRBJ2-3; TRBD2 is a possible D gene (5 bases). CDR1 SGDLS and CDR2 YYNGEE come from the germline V gene. The CDR3 spans 15 residues. V was shortened by 5 bases and J by 6 bases, with 19 bases between the two germline ends.